This T cell receptor (beta chain) was profiled in a study of blood T cell repertoires in COVID-19. Study overall: Sites in the United States, Italy and Spain provided acute and convalescent COVID-19 samples.

Germline CDR1 reads SGHVS; CDR2 reads FNYEAQ. The CDR3 consists of 18 residues. The ends lost 0 bases at V and 1 base at J; junction bases unmatched: 10. As processed by the authors: It was from reference gene primer amplification that nucleated cell counts were estimated. The method was immunoSEQ multiplex PCR; TCRdb's version includes in-frame clones alone and lacks a portion of them. V and J calls and clone size come straight from that table; D and trimming were deduced from the DNA. The sample carries approximately 160,000 clones, roughly 86% recorded once. This clone was seen a single time. The chain links TRBV7-6 to TRBJ2-3, with TRBD2 matching 7 bases. Sequences were obtained from peripheral blood. This receptor was identified in a man aged 40-50 years who had recovered from COVID-19. As DNA, the CDR3 is TGTGCCAGCAGCTTAGCGCCCCCTGGCGGGGGTGGCACAGATACGCAGTATTTT. Amino acids: CASSLAPPGGGGTDTQYF.